The T cell receptor beta chain described here comes from a study of blood T cell repertoires in COVID-19. The protocol was immunoSEQ multiplex PCR, while the TCRdb copy is restricted to in-frame clones and leaves out a portion. The repertoire consists of under 250,000 clones, with roughly nine tenths occurring once and the leading ten covering 6.2%. Trimming removed 3 bases from V and 7 bases from J; junction bases left unmatched: 12. The CDR3 consists of 15 residues. Germline CDR1 is DFQATT and CDR2 is SNEGSKA (reference sequence). The chain carries TRBV20-1 and TRBJ2-7; 10 bases align to TRBD2. Sequenced input: peripheral blood. The sequence came from a man in his sixties with acute or convalescent COVID-19. The CDR3 protein is CSASAGTSVTLEQYF. As DNA, the CDR3 is TGCAGTGCTAGTGCCGGGACTAGCGTCACATTGGAGCAGTACTTC.